This T cell receptor (beta chain) was profiled in a study of preoperative IRX-2 immunotherapy in early breast cancer. Assay used: immunoSEQ multiplex PCR; TCRdb lists only in-frame clones, some missing. The sample has about 19,000 clones, over 80% seen once. Treatment defined: preoperative locoregional IRX-2 cytokine immunotherapy. Samples came from a phase Ib trial of preoperative locoregional IRX-2 cytokine immunotherapy. Germline CDR1 is SGHRS and CDR2 is YFSETQ. The CDR3 sequence is 15 residues long. The J segment lost 5 bases and the V segment lost 4 bases, leaving 10 bases of the junction unmatched.

V usage is TRBV5-1 and J usage is TRBJ2-3; 7 bases line up with TRBD1. The sample in question was lymph node tissue, obtained after IRX-2 immunotherapy. The source of this sequence is a human donor with breast cancer. The CDR3 here is CASSQDDRARDTQYF. CDR3 nucleotide sequence: TGCGCCAGCAGCCAAGATGACAGGGCCCGAGATACGCAGTATTTT.